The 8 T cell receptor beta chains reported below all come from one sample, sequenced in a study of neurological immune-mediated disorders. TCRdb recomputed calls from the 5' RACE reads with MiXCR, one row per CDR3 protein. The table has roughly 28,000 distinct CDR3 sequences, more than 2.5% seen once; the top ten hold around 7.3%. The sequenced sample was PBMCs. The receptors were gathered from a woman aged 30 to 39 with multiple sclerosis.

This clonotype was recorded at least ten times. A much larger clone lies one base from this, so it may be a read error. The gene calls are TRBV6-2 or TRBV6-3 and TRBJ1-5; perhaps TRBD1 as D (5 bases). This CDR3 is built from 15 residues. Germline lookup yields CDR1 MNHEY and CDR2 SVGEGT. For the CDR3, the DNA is TGTGCCAGCAGGCGAACAGGTTTAAGCAATCAGCCCCAGAATTTT. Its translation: CASRRTGLSNQPQNF.

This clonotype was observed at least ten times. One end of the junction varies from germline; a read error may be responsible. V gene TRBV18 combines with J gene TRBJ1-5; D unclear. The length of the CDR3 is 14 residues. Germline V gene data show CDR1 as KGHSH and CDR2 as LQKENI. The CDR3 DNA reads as TGTGCCAGCTCACCTGGTTATAGCAATCAGCCCCAGAATTTT. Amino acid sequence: CASSPGYSNQPQNF.

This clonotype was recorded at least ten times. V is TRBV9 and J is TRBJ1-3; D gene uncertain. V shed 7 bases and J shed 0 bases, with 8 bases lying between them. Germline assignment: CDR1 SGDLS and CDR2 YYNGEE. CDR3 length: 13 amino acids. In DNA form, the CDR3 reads TGTGCCAGCGGAGGGTACTCTGGAAACACCATATATTTT. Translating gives CASGGYSGNTIYF. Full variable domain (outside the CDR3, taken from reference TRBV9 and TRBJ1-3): DSGVTQTPKHLITATGQRVTLRCSPRSGDLSVYWYQQSLDQGLQFLIQYYNGEERAKGNILERFSAQQFPDLHSELNLSSLELGDSALYFCASGGYSGNTIYFGEGSWLTVV.

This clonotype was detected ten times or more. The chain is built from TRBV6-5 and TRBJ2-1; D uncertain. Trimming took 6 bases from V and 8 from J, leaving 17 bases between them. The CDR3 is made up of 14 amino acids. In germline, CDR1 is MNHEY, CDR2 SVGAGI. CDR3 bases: TGTGCCAGCAGGGATGGCAGGTCCGTGTATGAGCAGTTCTTC. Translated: CASRDGRSVYEQFF.

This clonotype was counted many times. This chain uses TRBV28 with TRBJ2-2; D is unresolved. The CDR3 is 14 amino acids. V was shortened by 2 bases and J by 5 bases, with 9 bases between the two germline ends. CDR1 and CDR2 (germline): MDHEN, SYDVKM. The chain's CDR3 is CASSLSRRTGELFF. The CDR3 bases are TGTGCCAGCAGTTTAAGCAGGAGAACCGGGGAGCTGTTTTTT. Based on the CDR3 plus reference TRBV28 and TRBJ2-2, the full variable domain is DVKVTQSSRYLVKRTGEKVFLECVQDMDHENMFWYRQDPGLGLRLIYFSYDVKMKEKGDIPEGYSVSREKKERFSLILESASTNQTSMYLCASSLSRRTGELFFGEGSRLTVL.

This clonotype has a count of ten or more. CDR3 DNA sequence: TGCAGCGTCTCAACTAGCTCTCGGGTATACAATGAGCAGTTCTTC. Translated, it gives CSVSTSSRVYNEQFF. The rearrangement uses TRBV29-1 and TRBJ2-1; possibly TRBD2 for D (6 bases). Trimming left V 6 bases short and J 4 bases short, with 19 bases between. The CDR3 length is 15 residues. CDR1 SQVTM and CDR2 ANQGSEA come from the germline V gene.

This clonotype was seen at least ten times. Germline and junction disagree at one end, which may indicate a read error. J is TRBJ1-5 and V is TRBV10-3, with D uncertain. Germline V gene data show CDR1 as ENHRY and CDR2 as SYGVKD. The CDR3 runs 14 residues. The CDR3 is CAISSDPSGQPQNF. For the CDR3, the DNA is TGTGCCATCAGCTCGGACCCATCGGGTCAGCCCCAGAATTTT.

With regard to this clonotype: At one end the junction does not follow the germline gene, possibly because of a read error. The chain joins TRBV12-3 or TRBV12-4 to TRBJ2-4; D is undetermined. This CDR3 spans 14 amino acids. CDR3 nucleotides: TGTGCCAGCAGCCTTGGAAAGCTCCAAAAAATTCAGTACTTC. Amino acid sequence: CASSLGKLQKIQYF.